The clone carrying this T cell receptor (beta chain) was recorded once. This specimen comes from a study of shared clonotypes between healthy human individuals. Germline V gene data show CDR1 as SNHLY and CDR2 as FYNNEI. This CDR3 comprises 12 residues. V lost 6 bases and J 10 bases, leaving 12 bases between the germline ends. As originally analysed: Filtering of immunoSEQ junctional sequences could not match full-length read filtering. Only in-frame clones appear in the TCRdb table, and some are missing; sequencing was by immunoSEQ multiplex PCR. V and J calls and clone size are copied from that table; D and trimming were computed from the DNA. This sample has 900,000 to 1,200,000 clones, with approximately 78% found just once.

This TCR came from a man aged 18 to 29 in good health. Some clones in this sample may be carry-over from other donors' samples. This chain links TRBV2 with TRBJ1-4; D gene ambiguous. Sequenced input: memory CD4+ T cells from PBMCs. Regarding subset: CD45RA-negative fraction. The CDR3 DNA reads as TGTGCCAGCAGCGCCCTCAGAGGAAAACTGTTTTTT. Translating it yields CASSALRGKLFF.